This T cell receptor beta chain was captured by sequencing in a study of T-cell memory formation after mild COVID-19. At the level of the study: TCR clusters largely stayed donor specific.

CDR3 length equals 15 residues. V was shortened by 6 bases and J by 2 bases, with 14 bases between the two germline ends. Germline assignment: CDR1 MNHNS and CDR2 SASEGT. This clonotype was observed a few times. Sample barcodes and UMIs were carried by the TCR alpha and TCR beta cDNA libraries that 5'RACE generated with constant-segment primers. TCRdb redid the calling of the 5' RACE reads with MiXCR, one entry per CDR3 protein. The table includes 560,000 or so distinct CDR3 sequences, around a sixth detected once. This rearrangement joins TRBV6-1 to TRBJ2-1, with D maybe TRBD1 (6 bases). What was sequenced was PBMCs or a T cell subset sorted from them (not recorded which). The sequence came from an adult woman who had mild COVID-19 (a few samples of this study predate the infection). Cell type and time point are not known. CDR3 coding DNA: TGTGCCAGCAGCCGGGACACCTCGGCCTACAATGAGCAGTTCTTC. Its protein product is CASSRDTSAYNEQFF.